This is a list of T cell receptor beta chains from one sample in a study of blood T cell repertoires in COVID-19. The protocol was immunoSEQ multiplex PCR, while the TCRdb copy is restricted to in-frame clones and leaves out a portion. This sample has nearly 200,000 clones, with approximately 86% found just once. The specimen was peripheral blood. The receptors come from a man aged 55 to 70 with COVID-19, enrolled during active disease. CDR3s include the opening cysteine and the closing phenylalanine or tryptophan. A D gene is named only where the DNA matches it firmly. Clone size, where shown, is once, few, many, or a class for clones that have expanded.

D gene | J gene | clone size | V gene | CDR3 protein | CDR3 DNA
NA | TRBJ2-3 | few | TRBV7-6 | CASSTGTFNTDTQYF | TGTGCCAGCAGCACGGGGACTTTTAACACAGATACGCAGTATTTT
NA | TRBJ1-1 | NA | TRBV10-2 | CASSKDRVNTEAFF | TGCGCCAGCAGTAAGGACAGAGTGAACACTGAAGCTTTCTTT
NA | TRBJ1-3 | NA | TRBV11-2 | CASSLQSAVGNTIYF | TGTGCCAGCAGCCTCCAGTCTGCGGTTGGAAACACCATATATTTT
TRBD1 | TRBJ1-1 | NA | TRBV7-2 | CASSLDRDHTEAFF | TGTGCCAGCAGCTTGGACAGGGACCACACTGAAGCTTTCTTT
NA | TRBJ2-5 | NA | TRBV19 | CASSWQGQETQYF | TGTGCCAGTAGTTGGCAGGGGCAAGAGACCCAGTACTTC
NA | TRBJ2-1 | once | TRBV29-1 | CSVAKRQSSYNEQFF | TGCAGCGTGGCGAAACGACAGAGCTCCTACAATGAGCAGTTCTTC
NA | TRBJ1-1 | NA | TRBV2 | CASSSNREKGTEAFF | TGTGCCAGCAGTTCTAACAGGGAGAAGGGCACTGAAGCTTTCTTT
NA | TRBJ1-2 | NA | TRBV28 | CASSLYQQVNYGYTF | TGTGCCAGCAGTTTATATCAACAGGTTAACTATGGCTACACCTTC
TRBD2 | TRBJ2-2 | NA | TRBV19 | CASSIEVGAGETGELFF | TGTGCCAGTAGTATAGAAGTTGGCGCGGGAGAAACCGGGGAGCTGTTTTTT
NA | TRBJ2-4 | NA | TRBV28 | CASSQGGPAKNIQYF | TGTGCCAGCAGTCAGGGGGGACCGGCCAAAAACATTCAGTACTTC